These T cell receptor beta chains were read from a single sample in a study of CD8 T cells in ankylosing spondylitis. From the 5' RACE reads, TCRdb called clonotypes with MiXCR, one entry per CDR3 protein. Of more than 400,000 distinct CDR3 sequences detected, approximately 5% appear once; the ten largest clones hold 3% to 4%. The sequencing sample was made of blood, either unsorted or a sorted T cell fraction (not recorded which). The receptor set was obtained from a male donor with ankylosing spondylitis. CDR3s include the opening cysteine and the closing phenylalanine or tryptophan. D genes are given only for firm matches. Rows may omit the clone size; those that give it use once, few, many or a size class.

V gene	clone size	CDR3 length	J gene	D gene	CDR3 DNA	CDR3 protein
TRBV29-1	many	13	TRBJ2-2	TRBD1	TGCAGCGTTGTCTTAGGACAGGCCGGGGAGCTGTTTTTT	CSVVLGQAGELFF
TRBV5-1	NA	11	TRBJ2-7	NA	TGCGCCAGCCGAACAGGGAACGAGCAGTACTTC	CASRTGNEQYF
TRBV5-1	many	18	TRBJ2-2	NA	TGCGCCAGCAGCGGACATAGTAGGGCCGCTATGAACACCGGGGAGCTGTTTTTT	CASSGHSRAAMNTGELFF
TRBV27	once	13	TRBJ2-7	NA	TGTGCCAGCAGTTTATCTCAGGCTTACGAGCAGTACTTC	CASSLSQAYEQYF
TRBV29-1	many	13	TRBJ1-1	NA	TGCAGCGTTGAAGACAGGGGAAACACTGAAGCTTTCTTT	CSVEDRGNTEAFF
TRBV4-1	many	20	TRBJ2-2	TRBD2	TGCGCCAGCAGCCGAACGGTTGCGGGACTAGCGGCTTCGAACACCGGGGAGCTGTTTTTT	CASSRTVAGLAASNTGELFF
TRBV29-1	few	12	TRBJ1-2	NA	TGCAGCGTTGAAGGGACCCTCTATGGCTACACCTTC	CSVEGTLYGYTF
TRBV25-1	many	14	TRBJ2-1	NA	TGTGCCAGCAGTCCAGGGAGGTTATACAATGAGCAGTTCTTC	CASSPGRLYNEQFF
TRBV7-9	NA	16	TRBJ2-1	TRBD1	TGTGCCAGCAGCGAAAGAGGGGCCGGGACAGACCTAGCCGGGTTCTTC	CASSERGAGTDLAGFF
TRBV12-3/TRBV12-4	many	13	TRBJ1-2	NA	TGTGCCAGCAGTCAAGGACATAACTATGGCTACACCTTC	CASSQGHNYGYTF
TRBV4-3	many	15	TRBJ2-3	TRBD1	TGCGCCAGCAGCCATGCAGGGGGAAGGGCAGATACGCAGTATTTT	CASSHAGGRADTQYF